This passage covers 27 T cell receptor beta chains from one sample sequenced in a study of blood T cell repertoires in COVID-19. Using immunoSEQ multiplex PCR, the repertoire was profiled, and TCRdb retains in-frame clones only, with some absent. The data hold more than 45,000 clones, with over 75% observed a single time. Source material: peripheral blood. Receptors originate from a woman of 80 years or more with COVID-19, enrolled during active disease.

The chain employs TRBV6-5 and TRBJ1-2; D gene ambiguous. This CDR3 comprises 15 residues. Deletions cut 6 bases from V and 6 bases from J, with 20 bases between. Germline-derived CDR1 and CDR2 are MNHEY and SVGAGI. CDR3 DNA: TGTGCCAGCAGGATCTACCAGGTCGCAAGTGATGGCTACACCTTC. Encoded protein: CASRIYQVASDGYTF.

This chain connects TRBV4-2 to TRBJ1-1, with D possibly being TRBD1 (5 bases). V lost 0 bases, J lost 1 base, and 9 bases lay in between. Germline V lookup: CDR1 LGHNA, CDR2 YNFKEQ. This CDR3 spans 15 amino acids. CDR3 in DNA: TGTGCCAGCAGCCAAGAGCTAAGGGGGAACACTGAAGCTTTCTTT. Its protein is CASSQELRGNTEAFF.

The chain joins TRBV19 to TRBJ1-5; possibly TRBD1 for D (5 bases). From germline, CDR1 is LNHDA and CDR2 SQIVND (reference sequence). The V gene lost 4 bases and the J gene lost 3 bases, with 19 bases spanning the gap. The CDR3 is made up of 17 amino acids. Here the CDR3 reads CASSTFKTDRSNQPQHF. CDR3 DNA sequence: TGTGCCAGTAGTACGTTTAAGACAGATCGTTCCAATCAGCCCCAGCATTTT.

The chain couples TRBV7-2 to TRBJ1-1, with D hard to call. The CDR3 sequence is 16 residues long. CDR1 is SGHTA, CDR2 FQGNSA, per germline. V was clipped by 0 bases and J by 0 bases, with 11 bases between them. Here the CDR3 reads CASSLAIREMNTEAFF. The CDR3 DNA reads as TGTGCCAGCAGCTTAGCTATTCGGGAAATGAACACTGAAGCTTTCTTT.

The rearrangement joins TRBV5-1 to TRBJ1-5; weak D call: TRBD1 (6 bases). The germline V gene encodes CDR1 SGHRS and CDR2 YFSETQ. V gave up 4 bases and J gave up 0 bases, with 11 bases separating them. The CDR3 is 15 residues long. The CDR3 is CASSPGQSSNQPQHF. CDR3 DNA sequence: TGCGCCAGCAGCCCAGGACAGAGTAGCAATCAGCCCCAGCATTTT.

The V gene is TRBV5-1, the J gene TRBJ2-7, with D perhaps TRBD1 (6 bases). The V end was cut by 4 bases, the J end by 7 bases, with 21 bases between. The CDR3 length is 15 residues. From germline, CDR1 is SGHRS and CDR2 YFSETQ. DNA of the CDR3: TGCGCCAGCAGCCCAACAGGGTCGCCGACTTGGGAGCAGTACTTC. This encodes CASSPTGSPTWEQYF.

The rearrangement joins TRBV4-2 to TRBJ2-1; no clear D gene. The CDR3 contains 15 residues. V was trimmed by 2 bases and J by 6 bases, leaving 14 bases between them. Germline assignment: CDR1 LGHNA and CDR2 YNFKEQ. CDR3 DNA sequence: TGTGCCAGCAGCCAACATGTAGCCACGGGCAATGAGCAGTTCTTC. As protein: CASSQHVATGNEQFF.

The chain has TRBV6-5 and TRBJ1-2; the match to TRBD1 covers 9 bases. Germline values: CDR1 MNHEY, CDR2 SVGAGI. The CDR3 consists of 15 residues. With V trimmed by 6 bases and J by 5 bases, 10 bases remained unmatched. CDR3 sequence: CASRVLPGQGYGYTF. CDR3 coding DNA: TGTGCCAGCAGGGTACTACCGGGACAGGGTTATGGCTACACCTTC.

The chain is built from TRBV28 and TRBJ1-6; TRBD1 might be the D (5 bases). Germline V lookup: CDR1 MDHEN, CDR2 SYDVKM. Trimming took 2 bases from V and 4 from J, leaving 6 bases between them. The CDR3 has 14 residues. The CDR3 bases are TGTGCCAGCAGTTTAGGGGGGTATAATTCACCCCTCCACTTT. Protein sequence: CASSLGGYNSPLHF.

V is TRBV19 and J is TRBJ1-1; 8 nucleotides match TRBD1. J gave up 4 bases and V 8 bases, and 3 bases lay outside the gene matches. Germline assignment: CDR1 LNHDA and CDR2 SQIVND (reference sequence). The CDR3 length is 12 residues. This CDR3 reads CASLTGGTEAFF. As DNA, the CDR3 is TGTGCCAGTCTAACAGGGGGCACTGAAGCTTTCTTT.

DNA for the CDR3: TGTGCCACCCAAAATGGGGGGCAAGAGACCCAGTACTTC. Protein: CATQNGGQETQYF. This chain uses TRBV28 with TRBJ2-5, with D maybe TRBD2 (6 bases). This CDR3 region has 13 residues. Germline V CDR1 and CDR2: MDHEN, SYDVKM. V shed 10 bases and J shed 2 bases, with 14 bases lying between them.

The V and J genes are TRBV27 and TRBJ2-7; 12 bases are shared with TRBD2. This CDR3 has 14 amino acids. Germline V gene sequence: CDR1 MNHEY, CDR2 SMNVEV (reference sequence). V lost 6 bases to trimming and J lost 4 bases; unmatched junction nucleotides: 4. The CDR3 region has the DNA TGTGCCAGCAGCTTGCTAGCGGGAGGGTACGAGCAGTACTTC. Translation gives CASSLLAGGYEQYF.

The chain couples TRBV12-3 or TRBV12-4 to TRBJ1-2; no reliable D call. V lost 2 bases, J lost 4 bases, and 8 bases lay in between. The CDR3 has 13 residues. CDR3 DNA sequence: TGTGCCAGCAGTTTATCGTCCTCCTATGGCTACACCTTC. Translating it yields CASSLSSSYGYTF.

The rearrangement uses TRBV7-8 and TRBJ2-7; possible D gene TRBD2, 6 bases. The germline V gene has CDR1 SGHVS and CDR2 FQNEAQ. V was clipped by 1 base and J by 4 bases, with 8 bases between them. The CDR3 length is 13 residues. For the CDR3, the DNA is TGTGCCAGCAGCTTAGGTGGGAGGTACGAGCAGTACTTC. It specifies CASSLGGRYEQYF.

This chain links TRBV6-5 with TRBJ1-5; the D gene is possibly TRBD1 (6 bases). The CDR3 sequence is 13 residues long. V lost 5 bases to trimming and J lost 7 bases, with 12 bases between them. Germline V gene data show CDR1 as MNHEY and CDR2 as SVGAGI. The CDR3 loop is CASSNQGHQPQHF. CDR3 bases: TGTGCCAGCAGTAATCAGGGACACCAGCCCCAGCATTTT.

The chain couples TRBV7-2 to TRBJ1-5; D may be TRBD1 (5 bases). The V gene's germline CDR1 is SGHTA and CDR2 FQGNSA. Trimming pared 0 bases from V and 6 bases from J, leaving 12 bases between. The CDR3 runs to 15 residues. The CDR3 nucleotides are TGTGCCAGCAGCTTAGCGACCGGGGGGGGTCAGCCCCAGCATTTT. Translation gives CASSLATGGGQPQHF. The full variable domain, completed using reference TRBV7-2 and TRBJ1-5, is GAGVSQSPSNKVTEKGKDVELRCDPISGHTALYWYRQSLGQGLEFLIYFQGNSAPDKSGLPSDRFSAERTGGSVSTLTIQRTQQEDSAVYLCASSLATGGGQPQHFGDGTRLSIL.

The rearrangement links TRBV15 to TRBJ1-1, with a tentative D call TRBD1 (6 bases). The CDR3 consists of 14 residues. CDR1 and CDR2 (germline): LNHNV, YYDKDF (reference sequence). Deletions cut 7 bases from V and 5 bases from J, with 17 bases between. This CDR3 reads CATTLGRGRTEAFF. The DNA for the CDR3 is TGTGCCACCACGCTCGGAAGGGGGAGAACTGAAGCTTTCTTT.

The chain combines TRBV5-5 with TRBJ1-3; D uncertain. V was cut by 0 bases and J by 1 base, with 11 bases left in between. The CDR3 loop spans 16 amino acids. Germline V gives CDR1 SGHKS, CDR2 YYEKEE (reference sequence). CDR3 sequence reads: CASSLAPPGSGNTIYF. The CDR3 DNA follows: TGTGCCAGCAGCTTGGCCCCGCCGGGATCTGGAAACACCATATATTTT.

This clone was counted only a few times. The chain links TRBV6-6 to TRBJ2-3; no clear D gene. The ends were cut back, 10 bases at V and 1 base at J, with 9 bases in the middle. In germline, CDR1 is MNHNY, CDR2 SVGAGI (reference sequence). This CDR3 region has 12 residues. The CDR3 reads CATRRGTDTQYF. In nucleotides, the CDR3 is TGTGCCACCCGACGGGGCACAGATACGCAGTATTTT.

The chain joins TRBV18 to TRBJ2-7, with D hard to call. V was pared by 5 bases and J by 6 bases, with 17 bases between. The germline gives CDR1 KGHSH, CDR2 LQKENI. The CDR3 totals 14 residues. This CDR3 reads CASSISAPPGEQYF. The CDR3 DNA follows: TGTGCCAGCTCAATATCAGCCCCACCGGGCGAGCAGTACTTC.

The rearrangement links TRBV6-5 to TRBJ2-7, with a weak D call TRBD1 (6 bases). CDR3 length: 14 residues. Trimming took 4 bases from V and 2 from J, leaving 12 bases between them. Germline V gene lookup returns CDR1 MNHEY and CDR2 SVGAGI. The CDR3 reads CASSFQGIPYEQYF. As DNA, the CDR3 is TGTGCCAGCAGTTTCCAGGGGATCCCCTACGAGCAGTACTTC.

The chain employs TRBV28 and TRBJ1-2; a weak D match, TRBD1 (5 bases). Germline V gives CDR1 MDHEN, CDR2 SYDVKM. The CDR3 sequence is 14 residues long. V dropped 3 bases and J dropped 4 bases, with 12 bases sitting between them. This CDR3 reads CASSFGQGPYGYTF. CDR3 bases: TGTGCCAGCAGTTTTGGTCAGGGTCCCTATGGCTACACCTTC.

The chain carries TRBV19 and TRBJ1-2; no firm D call. The CDR3 runs 12 residues. V was cut by 8 bases and J by 6 bases, with 13 bases left in between. The germline V gene encodes CDR1 LNHDA and CDR2 SQIVND (reference sequence). CDR3 nucleotides: TGTGCCAGTCGCTACCGCGTCGATGGCTACACCTTC. As protein: CASRYRVDGYTF.

This clone came up once. This chain uses TRBV10-3 with TRBJ2-1, with 7 positions matching TRBD2. This CDR3 comprises 17 residues. The germline V gene has CDR1 ENHRY and CDR2 SYGVKD. V trimming: 0 bases; J trimming: 2 bases; junction bases outside the gene matches: 7. The CDR3 bases are TGTGCCATCAGTGAGTCGAAGAGTAGCGGGCCCTACAATGAGCAGTTCTTC. It translates to CAISESKSSGPYNEQFF.

The chain employs TRBV7-2 and TRBJ2-3, with D possibly being TRBD2 (6 bases). Trimming removed 5 bases at V and 2 bases at J, with 14 bases between. The CDR3 spans 15 residues. Looked up from germline, CDR1 is SGHTA and CDR2 is FQGNSA. The CDR3 is CASSATGLNTDTQYF. The CDR3 nucleotides read TGTGCCAGCAGCGCTACGGGACTGAACACAGATACGCAGTATTTT.

The V call is TRBV18, the J call TRBJ1-1; no clear D. Germline V gene data show CDR1 as KGHSH and CDR2 as LQKENI. V dropped 3 bases and J dropped 5 bases, with 16 bases sitting between them. This CDR3 is built from 15 residues. CDR3 coding DNA: TGTGCCAGCTCACCGGTCGGGTCTTTCCGGACTGAAGCTTTCTTT. Its protein is CASSPVGSFRTEAFF.

The chain has TRBV18 and TRBJ1-3; D unresolved. This CDR3 contains 16 residues. Germline CDR1 is KGHSH and CDR2 is LQKENI. Deletions cut 2 bases from V and 0 bases from J, with 11 bases between. The CDR3 protein is CASSPGGIHSGNTIYF. CDR3 bases: TGTGCCAGCTCACCAGGCGGGATCCACTCTGGAAACACCATATATTTT.